Listed below are T cell receptor beta chains from one sample, sequenced in a study of blood T cells in healthy people across ages. TCRdb processed the 5' RACE reads anew with MiXCR; each CDR3 protein has one entry. The repertoire holds about 510,000 distinct CDR3 sequences, about 27% seen once, with approximately 3.6% in the top ten. These data were likewise used in another study, on T cells of mothers and their children.

Material: blood. Receptor source: a boy younger than 10 in good health. Each CDR3 is given with its conserved first and last residue. The D gene is left open where the match is weak. Size tells how often a clone was seen (once, few, many) or the class of an expanded clone, and some rows leave it out.

D: .
length: 14
V: TRBV5-1
J: TRBJ2-5
size: .
CDR3: CASSFQQGTETQYF
DNA: TGCGCCAGCAGCTTCCAACAGGGAACAGAGACCCAGTACTTC

D: TRBD1
length: 17
V: TRBV19
J: TRBJ1-2
size: few
CDR3: CASSEDRGLTKDYGYTF
DNA: TGTGCCAGTAGTGAGGACAGGGGACTTACTAAGGACTATGGCTACACCTTC

D: .
length: 14
V: TRBV5-1
J: TRBJ1-4
size: few
CDR3: CASSLDRLNEKLFF
DNA: TGCGCCAGCAGCTTGGACAGGCTCAATGAAAAACTGTTTTTT

D: .
length: 14
V: TRBV6-5
J: TRBJ2-1
size: .
CDR3: CAGREGVSYNEQFF
DNA: TGTGCCGGAAGGGAGGGGGTCTCCTACAATGAGCAGTTCTTC

D: TRBD2
length: 16
V: TRBV20-1
J: TRBJ2-3
size: .
CDR3: CSAPTSGGSPTDTQYF
DNA: TGCAGTGCACCCACTAGCGGGGGGTCCCCCACAGATACGCAGTATTTT

D: .
length: 15
V: TRBV10-3
J: TRBJ1-6
size: .
CDR3: CAIRDGGVGNSPLHF
DNA: TGTGCCATCAGAGACGGGGGGGTAGGGAATTCACCCCTCCACTTT

D: TRBD1
length: 15
V: TRBV6-5
J: TRBJ1-5
size: few
CDR3: CASKHSGTGNQPQHF
DNA: TGTGCCAGCAAACACAGCGGGACAGGGAATCAGCCCCAGCATTTT

D: .
length: 14
V: TRBV18
J: TRBJ1-2
size: few
CDR3: CASSLEPGAGGYTF
DNA: TGTGCCAGCTCACTTGAGCCAGGGGCGGGCGGCTACACCTTC

D: .
length: 16
V: TRBV3-1
J: TRBJ2-1
size: few
CDR3: CASSQVGRGPYNEQFF
DNA: TGTGCCAGCAGCCAAGTAGGGCGGGGGCCTTACAATGAGCAGTTCTTC

D: .
length: 15
V: TRBV27
J: TRBJ2-7
size: few
CDR3: CASSMFGTATYEQYF
DNA: TGTGCCAGCAGTATGTTCGGGACTGCGACCTACGAGCAGTACTTC

D: TRBD1
length: 13
V: TRBV10-3
J: TRBJ1-2
size: few
CDR3: CATATGKVYGYTF
DNA: TGTGCCACCGCGACAGGGAAGGTTTATGGCTACACCTTC

D: TRBD1
length: 15
V: TRBV20-1
J: TRBJ2-2
size: .
CDR3: CSARDRGIYTGELFF
DNA: TGCAGTGCTAGGGACAGGGGGATTTACACCGGGGAGCTGTTTTTT

D: .
length: 14
V: TRBV6-1
J: TRBJ2-1
size: few
CDR3: CASSQQGSYNEQFF
DNA: TGTGCCAGCAGTCAGCAGGGATCCTACAATGAGCAGTTCTTC

D: TRBD2
length: 12
V: TRBV29-1
J: TRBJ2-7
size: .
CDR3: CSVVPAGAEQYF
DNA: TGCAGCGTTGTTCCAGCGGGAGCTGAGCAGTACTTC